Listed below are T cell receptor beta chains from one sample, sequenced in a study of blood T cell repertoires in COVID-19. Repertoires were generated with immunoSEQ multiplex PCR, while TCRdb's copy carries only in-frame clones and drops some. Among approximately 170,000 clones, roughly 80% were seen once, and the ten largest hold roughly 1.9%. Input material: peripheral blood. The receptors come from an elderly woman with acute or convalescent COVID-19. The conserved cysteine and the conserved F or W are not part of the CDR3 here. Each record gives: J gene, V gene, CDR3 protein.

J gene: TRBJ1-6
V gene: TRBV28
CDR3 protein: ASGVAGTINSPLH

J gene: TRBJ2-1
V gene: TRBV19
CDR3 protein: ASSMGLAGAGAINEQF

J gene: TRBJ2-1
V gene: TRBV7-2
CDR3 protein: ASRSGSGRFRGQF

J gene: TRBJ2-3
V gene: TRBV5-1
CDR3 protein: ASSLGSGRFADTQY

J gene: TRBJ2-3
V gene: TRBV7-2
CDR3 protein: ASSLDGYSTDTQY

J gene: TRBJ1-2
V gene: TRBV12-3/TRBV12-4
CDR3 protein: ASSRTDHYGYT

J gene: TRBJ1-2
V gene: TRBV2
CDR3 protein: ASSQRQGFNYGYT

J gene: TRBJ2-2
V gene: TRBV7-3
CDR3 protein: ASSLSVRTGELF

J gene: TRBJ1-5
V gene: TRBV28
CDR3 protein: ASSPPLSNQPQH

J gene: TRBJ1-1
V gene: TRBV25-1
CDR3 protein: ASSVTVTGEAF

J gene: TRBJ2-4
V gene: TRBV6-2/TRBV6-3
CDR3 protein: ASSPLGGGNIQY

J gene: TRBJ2-2
V gene: TRBV27
CDR3 protein: ASTGVNTGELF

J gene: TRBJ2-2
V gene: TRBV27
CDR3 protein: ASSLQGTGELF

J gene: TRBJ2-7
V gene: TRBV7-2
CDR3 protein: ASSPMGGSDEQY

J gene: TRBJ1-4
V gene: TRBV19
CDR3 protein: ASSPPGQPGEKLF

J gene: TRBJ2-1
V gene: TRBV24-1
CDR3 protein: ATKDTLGDEQF

J gene: TRBJ2-7
V gene: TRBV18
CDR3 protein: ASSPGGGIYEQY

J gene: TRBJ2-3
V gene: TRBV5-1
CDR3 protein: ASSSPGVTDTQY

J gene: TRBJ1-5
V gene: TRBV11-2
CDR3 protein: ASSLEGTGGQPQH

J gene: TRBJ1-1
V gene: TRBV7-6
CDR3 protein: ASSLGAGIEAF

J gene: TRBJ2-3
V gene: TRBV5-4
CDR3 protein: ASSLPAGGRDTQY

J gene: TRBJ2-7
V gene: TRBV18
CDR3 protein: ASSRPGLAYDEQY

J gene: TRBJ2-7
V gene: TRBV2
CDR3 protein: ASKGLSSYEQY

J gene: TRBJ1-3
V gene: TRBV19
CDR3 protein: ASSIRENTIY

J gene: TRBJ1-6
V gene: TRBV5-1
CDR3 protein: ASTRFGTGENSPLH

J gene: TRBJ2-5
V gene: TRBV7-2
CDR3 protein: ASSLRPSEETQY

J gene: TRBJ1-1
V gene: TRBV28
CDR3 protein: ASSYRTGGTEAF

J gene: TRBJ2-2
V gene: TRBV7-3
CDR3 protein: ASSSGFSGELF

J gene: TRBJ1-1
V gene: TRBV19
CDR3 protein: ASSIGQTNTEAF

J gene: TRBJ1-1
V gene: TRBV5-1
CDR3 protein: ASSLARAGSNTEAF

J gene: TRBJ1-5
V gene: TRBV30
CDR3 protein: AWSQDRGSNQPQH

J gene: TRBJ1-1
V gene: TRBV19
CDR3 protein: ASSRDRGRTEAF

J gene: TRBJ1-4
V gene: TRBV9
CDR3 protein: ASTSRAGRNEKLF

J gene: TRBJ1-2
V gene: TRBV9
CDR3 protein: ASSGPTEGPSYGYT

J gene: TRBJ1-1
V gene: TRBV9
CDR3 protein: ASSVGGGRERAF

J gene: TRBJ1-6
V gene: TRBV10-3
CDR3 protein: AIRGTGGANSPLH

J gene: TRBJ1-2
V gene: TRBV3-1/TRBV3-2
CDR3 protein: ASSQETGRGGYT

J gene: TRBJ2-3
V gene: TRBV20-1
CDR3 protein: SVAPGDTQY

J gene: TRBJ1-4
V gene: TRBV6-5
CDR3 protein: ASSLTGRGEKLF

J gene: TRBJ2-3
V gene: TRBV7-6
CDR3 protein: ASSLTGGGTDTQY

J gene: TRBJ1-1
V gene: TRBV27
CDR3 protein: ASSSSGGPVNTEAF

J gene: TRBJ1-3
V gene: TRBV30
CDR3 protein: AWTGRNTIY

J gene: TRBJ2-7
V gene: TRBV12-3/TRBV12-4
CDR3 protein: ASQGLYEQY

J gene: TRBJ1-3
V gene: TRBV7-9
CDR3 protein: ASSPPITRRDSGNTIY

J gene: TRBJ1-6
V gene: TRBV6-5
CDR3 protein: ASSLYNSPLH

J gene: TRBJ2-2
V gene: TRBV7-2
CDR3 protein: ASSSTGSGRGELF

J gene: TRBJ2-1
V gene: TRBV2
CDR3 protein: ASNLGQNNEQF

J gene: TRBJ2-5
V gene: TRBV2
CDR3 protein: ASKELGTQETQY

J gene: TRBJ2-7
V gene: TRBV11-3
CDR3 protein: ASSAGTGVVYEQY

J gene: TRBJ1-2
V gene: TRBV7-2
CDR3 protein: ASSHRDSLTYGYT

J gene: TRBJ2-2
V gene: TRBV7-8
CDR3 protein: ASSKAGTSPRLNTGELF

J gene: TRBJ2-1
V gene: TRBV6-5
CDR3 protein: ASSYSVTSGYNEQF

J gene: TRBJ2-1
V gene: TRBV19
CDR3 protein: ASTSPSSYNEQF

J gene: TRBJ2-7
V gene: TRBV11-3
CDR3 protein: ASSLEGWTVSKKRYEQY

J gene: TRBJ1-2
V gene: TRBV21-1
CDR3 protein: ASSKMRQQGTNYGYT

J gene: TRBJ2-3
V gene: TRBV21-1
CDR3 protein: ASSIGRDTQY

J gene: TRBJ2-4
V gene: TRBV7-2
CDR3 protein: ASSLRVPLAKNIQY

J gene: TRBJ2-3
V gene: TRBV7-9
CDR3 protein: ASSSPGKRGSTDTQY